Described below is a single T cell receptor beta chain sequence and its context. This clone's antigen is unknown. There are no base qualities to consult, and no much larger clone falls within one base. Per the publication, the time point label means: newly diagnosed GD, antithyroid drugs for less than 3 months. RNA was extracted from PBMCs in TRIzol for both TCR sequencing and RNA sequencing. The diagnosis of Graves' disease followed American Thyroid Association guidelines. Patients for the study were recruited at an endocrinology department in Xi'an, China. Each patient gave approximately 9.7 milliliters of peripheral blood, collected in an EDTA anticoagulant tube. Ficoll Paque Plus density gradient separation was used to isolate PBMCs, and no additional T cell sorting was done. An Agilent 2100 Bioanalyzer and agarose gel were used to check RNA quality, and a NanoDrop 2000 was used to measure RNA concentration.

CDR1 and CDR2 (KGHDR, SFDVKD) derive from the germline V gene. The cysteine opens and the phenylalanine closes a CDR3 of 16 amino acids. Only CDR3 DNA is held: 48 bases, read in frame from base 1. V loses 4 bases of germline sequence and J loses 12 bases, and the interval between the two ends is 21 bases. Libraries were made using multiplex PCR. TCRdb lists the instrument as Illumina HiSeq 4000. To build TCR beta libraries, CDR3 regions were amplified by Arm-PCR using iRepertoire HTBI primers. Gel purification was performed on PCR products prior to sequencing. The published analysis was carried out like this. Gene usage analysis of CDR3 amino acid clonotypes relied on the approximately 60 TRBV and about 15 TRBJ segments identified across samples. COPE and FqMerger were used to merge the filtered high-quality paired reads into contigs. BLAST was used to align contigs to IMGT TRBV, TRBD and TRBJ reference genes, with CDR3 defined following IMGT. Highly expanded clones were defined as clonotypes with a frequency above 0.1%. Shannon entropy was used to measure repertoire diversity, and the Gini coefficient was used to measure V-J evenness. A clonotype was considered public if more than one individual shared it. TCRdb cleaned the public reads at Q25 with fastp, built clones with MiXCR and kept in-frame beta chains. Every distinct CDR3 protein forms one entry, paired with its most common genes and DNA. TCRdb, rather than the study authors, made the V and J calls. This sample gives 250,000 to 400,000 distinct CDR3 sequences in total; about 20% of them show up just once. The ten largest make up around 36% of the sample.

This entry comes from a study of regulatory T cells in long-lasting Graves disease (dated by TCRdb to the early 2020s). Background for the entire study: In the newly diagnosed Graves' disease group, patients had been taking antithyroid drugs for less than 3 months. The study was conducted in China and was registered as a clinical trial. TCR sequencing covered 13 persistent and roughly 20 newly diagnosed Graves' disease patients, 33 samples in total. Persistent Graves' disease patients were compared with newly diagnosed Graves' disease patients by peripheral blood TCR sequencing and RNA sequencing. Beyond this particular receptor, the publication reports: Persistent Graves' disease patients showed lower TCR Shannon entropy and fewer highly expanded clones than newly diagnosed patients, suggesting clonal expansion. The small sample size was acknowledged by the authors as a limitation that may reduce accuracy. Because the primary lesion, thyroid tissue, could not be accessed, the study looked at peripheral blood alone. More public clonotypes were shared among persistent patients (about 2,800) than among newly diagnosed patients (roughly 1,000). Only the TCR beta chain was sequenced and analyzed. Preferential use of TRBV28, TRBJ1-2 and TRBJ2-5 was observed in persistent disease, whereas TRBV20-1 and TRBJ2-1 were favored in newly diagnosed disease.

The receptor was derived from a female donor with Graves disease. The rearranged chain carries TRBV24-1 and TRBJ2-6; a tentative D match to TRBD2 spans 7 bases. Material: peripheral blood mononuclear cells (PBMCs), obtained at new diagnosis, from a patient treated with antithyroid drugs. The CDR3: CATSDLPRGGSLVLTF. The DNA reads TGTGCCACCAGTGACCTCCCCCGCGGGGGCTCTCTCGTCCTGACTTTC.